This T cell receptor (beta chain) was documented in a study of CD8 T cells in Susac syndrome. With random hexamers, roughly 0.5 to 1 ug RNA was reverse transcribed. The authors amplified TCR beta CDR3 across 54 Vbeta and 13 Jbeta using immunoSEQ multiplex PCR. A single record per CDR3 protein comes from TCRdb applying MiXCR to the immunoSEQ multiplex PCR reads. The sample contains about 110,000 distinct CDR3 sequences, less than 95% of which appear only once. The patients with Susac syndrome satisfied recently defined diagnostic criteria for either definite or probable disease. The study, taken as a whole, reports: The study's TCR sequencing and HLA analysis covered a relatively small number of individuals, and the study acknowledged this.

Germline CDR1 reads SGHAT; CDR2 reads FQNNGV. The germline V and J ends were trimmed by 2 bases and 3 bases, with 11 bases remaining between them. The CDR3 length is 15 residues. About this clonotype: Its specificity is not known.

The clonotype comes from a human donor with Susac syndrome. The chain employs TRBV11-2 and TRBJ2-1; D gene ambiguous. Sequencing was performed on CD8+ T cells from PBMCs. The CDR3 spells CASSLKNADYNEQFF. Written as DNA, the CDR3 is TGTGCCAGCAGCTTAAAGAATGCGGACTACAATGAGCAGTTCTTC.